This T cell receptor beta chain was observed in a study of blood T cell repertoires in COVID-19. Overall study: From the United States, Italy and Spain came samples of acute and convalescent COVID-19.

Participant ages covered roughly 18 to 89 years across 24 US areas. Cohort 3 donors were reported recovered after two negative PCRs, clearance, or symptom resolution. CDR1 is LNHDA, CDR2 SQIVND, per germline (reference sequence). Trimming stripped 5 bases from V and 4 bases from J, with 17 bases between. CDR3 size: 15 residues. As originally analysed: From reference gene primer amplification, estimates of nucleated cell counts were derived. Produced via immunoSEQ multiplex PCR; TCRdb's table is partial and in-frame only. V and J calls and clone size are as listed in that table; D and trimming were resolved from the DNA. The sample contains roughly 250,000 clones, over 80% of which appear only once.

What was sequenced was PBMCs or T cells enriched from blood (not recorded which). The rearrangement links TRBV19 to TRBJ1-1; D gene unclear. The receptor was isolated from a woman between 18 and 29 years old who had recovered from COVID-19. The CDR3 bases are TGTGCCAGTAGTGGATGGGCAGACCGGGGCACTGAAGCTTTCTTT. As protein: CASSGWADRGTEAFF. The entire variable domain, with the rest obtained from reference TRBV19 and TRBJ1-1, is as follows: DGGITQSPKYLFRKEGQNVTLSCEQNLNHDAMYWYRQDPGQGLRLIYYSQIVNDFQKGDIAEGYSVSREKKESFPLTVTSAQKNPTAFYLCASSGWADRGTEAFFGQGTRLTVV.